These T cell receptor beta chains were read from a single sample in a study of blood T cell repertoires in COVID-19. Assay: immunoSEQ multiplex PCR; the TCRdb copy retains only in-frame clones and omits some. The data contain approximately 250,000 clones, over 75% of them singletons. The material sequenced was PBMCs or T cells enriched from blood (not recorded which). The receptors were gathered from a woman between 45 and 65 years old with acute COVID-19. Both conserved end residues are trimmed from each CDR3. A D gene is named only where the DNA matches it firmly.

J | D | length | V | CDR3
TRBJ1-2 | TRBD1 | 12 | TRBV6-5 | ASSNSGTGFGYT
TRBJ1-2 | - | 12 | TRBV19 | ASSIAGSNYGYT
TRBJ1-1 | TRBD1 | 13 | TRBV6-4 | ASSIETGPVTEAF
TRBJ1-1 | - | 14 | TRBV4-3 | ASSQESQARYSEAF
TRBJ1-5 | TRBD1 | 11 | TRBV12-3/TRBV12-4 | ASRRTGDQPQH
TRBJ1-1 | - | 13 | TRBV7-6 | ASSLEGQGRTEAF
TRBJ2-7 | TRBD2 | 10 | TRBV6-5 | ASSLAGYEQY
TRBJ2-7 | TRBD1 | 13 | TRBV5-5 | ASSLARGQSYEQY
TRBJ1-1 | TRBD1 | 13 | TRBV30 | AWIGQGYMNTEAF
TRBJ1-5 | - | 16 | TRBV19 | ASSIFAVGKYLDQPQH
TRBJ2-2 | TRBD2 | 14 | TRBV6-1 | ASNEAGGLSTGELF
TRBJ2-5 | TRBD2 | 13 | TRBV6-2/TRBV6-3 | ASSPSGGGIETQY
TRBJ2-7 | - | 9 | TRBV29-1 | SVDSGKRQY
TRBJ2-7 | - | 11 | TRBV4-3 | ASSQDSSYEQY
TRBJ1-4 | TRBD1 | 14 | TRBV18 | ASSPVGDRANEKLF
TRBJ1-3 | TRBD1 | 12 | TRBV2 | ASSRQGGGNTIY
TRBJ1-2 | TRBD1 | 16 | TRBV6-2/TRBV6-3 | ASSYALGTGGGGARYT
TRBJ2-2 | TRBD1 | 15 | TRBV5-1 | ASSLAPDRVDTGELF
TRBJ1-2 | - | 10 | TRBV7-9 | ASSLRGSGYT
TRBJ2-3 | - | 16 | TRBV4-3 | ASSQERAGTPGTDTQY
TRBJ1-1 | - | 11 | TRBV6-1 | ASSEAWQQGAF
TRBJ2-5 | - | 10 | TRBV7-8 | ASSPIRGTQY
TRBJ1-2 | - | 12 | TRBV10-3 | AISDRGPSYGYT
TRBJ2-5 | - | 11 | TRBV29-1 | SVVRLNQETQY
TRBJ1-5 | - | 11 | TRBV19 | ASTGQYNQPQH
TRBJ1-5 | TRBD1 | 12 | TRBV30 | AWSPGQGGEPQH
TRBJ1-3 | - | 13 | TRBV4-1 | ASSQASVVGDTIY
TRBJ1-4 | - | 10 | TRBV12-3/TRBV12-4 | ASKGGGEKLF
TRBJ1-5 | TRBD1 | 12 | TRBV11-2 | ASSLGQGRQPQH
TRBJ2-7 | TRBD1 | 12 | TRBV10-3 | AIRPTGERNEQY
TRBJ2-7 | TRBD2 | 12 | TRBV28 | ASSARTSGDEQY